The source of this TCR beta chain is a study of T cells after yellow fever vaccination (dated by TCRdb to between 2017 and 2020). In terms of the full investigation: Libraries from fractions with low cell numbers were prepared with the SMART-Seq v4 Ultra Low Input RNA kit. Blood samples were taken at several timepoints before and after primary and secondary immunization, and bulk PBMC replicates and cell subsets were isolated. To track T-cell clones before and after primary and booster YFV17D yellow fever vaccination, bulk TCR alpha and beta repertoires were sequenced longitudinally. Two healthy male donors made up the cohort, one aged 18 to 29 years and the other aged 30 to 40 years.

TCRdb names Illumina NovaSeq 6000 as the instrument used. TCR cDNA was made using 5'RACE template switching, a step that added a universal primer site and unique molecular identifiers. Priming of cDNA synthesis was performed from both the TCR alpha and TCR beta constant segments. Library amplification used two PCR steps, and the second PCR step added sample barcodes and sequencing adapters. Sequencing of libraries was performed on Illumina HiSeq 2500 (2x100 bp) or NovaSeq (2x150 bp). On the study's bioinformatics: Demultiplexing of reads and collapsing into UMI consensus sequences were performed with MIGEC, and V(D)J alignment was carried out with MiXCR. Vaccine-responding clonotypes were identified with edgeR using replicate PBMC samples, with FDR below 0.01 and a log2 fold change above 5 up to day 15 being required. Each bulk clonotype received a CD4 or CD8 identity based on whether the sequenced CD4 or CD8 repertoire contained that clonotype at higher abundance. TCRdb reanalyzed the raw reads on its own, using fastp at Q25 for trimming and MiXCR for clone calling, and kept in-frame beta chains. Entries that share a CDR3 protein sequence are merged under the most common genes and DNA. TCRdb assigned the V and J calls; the authors' analysis was not used. In all, the sample holds fewer than 400,000 distinct CDR3 sequences, and over 8.5% of those were seen once. The ten largest clones represent over 3% of the sample.

The CDR3 goes from the cysteine to the phenylalanine over 14 residues. Left in the record is the CDR3 DNA by itself, 42 bases read in frame from the first base. CDR1 is given as SGHDN and CDR2 as FVKESK, both from the germline V gene. V is clipped by 3 bases and J by 4 bases, and the sequence between their germline boundaries is 12 bases long. This clonotype has a handful of counts. Its antigen is still unknown. No much larger clone exists at a distance of one base, and base qualities are not known. Beyond this particular receptor, the publication reports: Computational filtering was required because FACS-sorted repertoires could contain abundant contaminating clonotypes from the bulk population. After the booster, most clones that had expanded after primary vaccination were detected again (nearly 97% of CD4 and 88% of CD8), suggesting broad maintenance of memory. Compared with the primary T-cell response, the secondary T-cell response was faster but weaker, reaching its peak on day 5 rather than on day 15. Because the study included only a couple of donors, the extent to which the findings can be generalized is limited. A small fraction of clonotypes appeared in both the CD4 and CD8 compartments, likely as a result of convergent recombination.

Per the publication, the treatment or condition label means: live attenuated yellow fever vaccine strain. A standard Ficoll-Paque protocol was used to isolate PBMCs from peripheral blood. Dynabeads CD4 and CD8 positive selection kits were used to isolate CD4 and CD8 T-cell fractions. TriZol was used to extract RNA from bulk PBMCs, from CD4 and CD8 fractions, and from dextramer-positive and dextramer-negative fractions. The sequence derives from a man in his late teens or twenties who received the YFV17D yellow fever vaccine. The chain is encoded by TRBV14 joined to TRBJ1-2; the D segment could be TRBD1, given 5 matching bases. Source: CD4+ T cells sorted from PBMCs, taken 45 days after the yellow fever booster vaccination. For the CDR3, the sequence is CASSQPGRSYGYTF. The nucleotide sequence is TGTGCCAGCAGCCAGCCGGGACGGTCCTATGGCTACACCTTC.